The 9 T cell receptor beta chains presented below share a single source sample, sequenced in a study of shared clonotypes between healthy human individuals. Profiling relied on immunoSEQ multiplex PCR, and the TCRdb table lists in-frame clones only, not all of them. This sample has about 1.1 million clones; approximately 77% occur once, and the top ten carry about 0.89%. The sequencing sample was made of memory CD4+ T cells from PBMCs. Noted subset: CD45RA-negative fraction. Receptors originate from a young man in good health. Some clones in this sample may be carry-over from other donors' samples.

The V and J genes are TRBV7-9 and TRBJ2-5; the match to TRBD1 covers 7 bases. CDR3 size: 15 residues. Per the germline V gene, CDR1 is SEHNR and CDR2 is FQNEAQ (reference sequence). J gave up 1 base and V 5 bases, and 7 bases lay outside the gene matches. DNA for the CDR3: TGTGCCAGCAGCCAAGGGGGCTACAGCCAAGAGACCCAGTACTTC. The encoded protein is CASSQGGYSQETQYF.

This chain uses TRBV5-6 with TRBJ1-3; D gene uncertain. Deletions cut 4 bases from V and 4 bases from J, with 9 bases between. The CDR3 has 13 residues. In germline, CDR1 is SGHDT, CDR2 YYEEEE. CDR3 in amino acids: CASSLISGNTIYF. In DNA, the CDR3 is TGTGCCAGCAGCCTTATATCAGGAAACACCATATATTTT.

This rearrangement joins TRBV5-1 to TRBJ2-2; tentative D call: TRBD2 (5 bases). Looked up from germline, CDR1 is SGHRS and CDR2 is YFSETQ. The CDR3 extends over 15 amino acids. Trimming pared 4 bases from V and 7 bases from J, leaving 17 bases between. CDR3 nucleotides: TGCGCCAGCAGCCGATTACAAAGCGGAAACGGGGAGCTGTTTTTT. As protein: CASSRLQSGNGELFF.

The sample holds many counts of this clone. The identical CDR3 is also encoded by other nucleotide sequences in the sample. The V call is TRBV5-1, the J call TRBJ1-3; D ambiguous. V was clipped by 0 bases and J by 4 bases, with 8 bases between them. In germline, CDR1 is SGHRS, CDR2 YFSETQ. This CDR3 comprises 14 residues. The CDR3 nucleotides read TGCGCCAGCAGCTTGGGAGTACTCGGAAACACCATATATTTT. The encoded protein is CASSLGVLGNTIYF.

This clone came up a few times. This chain joins TRBV5-1 and TRBJ1-5; D uncertain. Germline values: CDR1 SGHRS, CDR2 YFSETQ. V shed 0 bases and J shed 7 bases, with 14 bases lying between them. CDR3 length: 15 amino acids. CDR3 in DNA: TGCGCCAGCAGCTTGGGACCGGGTTTAGGCCAGCCCCAGCATTTT. Its translation: CASSLGPGLGQPQHF.

V is TRBV18 and J is TRBJ1-2, with 9 bases aligning to TRBD1. Germline V lookup: CDR1 KGHSH, CDR2 LQKENI. The CDR3 extends over 14 amino acids. Trimming removed 2 bases from V and 6 bases from J; junction bases left unmatched: 4. This chain's CDR3 is CASSPTGGEDGYTF. CDR3 DNA: TGTGCCAGCTCACCAACAGGGGGCGAGGATGGCTACACCTTC.

The CDR3, as DNA: TGTGCCAGCAGCCCAAGGAGGTTCGACAGTATGAACACTGAAGCTTTCTTT. Translation: CASSPRRFDSMNTEAFF. The V call is TRBV5-8, the J call TRBJ1-1, with a tentative D call TRBD1 (5 bases). V lost 4 bases and J 0 bases, leaving 19 bases between the germline ends. There are 17 residues in the CDR3. Looked up from germline, CDR1 is SGHTS and CDR2 is YDEGEE.

This clone was recorded once. The chain links TRBV2 to TRBJ2-4; the D gene is possibly TRBD1 (5 bases). The CDR3 length is 15 residues. Germline V lookup: CDR1 SNHLY, CDR2 FYNNEI. V was pared by 2 bases and J by 7 bases, with 15 bases between. DNA for the CDR3: TGTGCCAGCAGTGAACAGGGTGGGGTCGGGAACATTCAGTACTTC. Translated, it gives CASSEQGGVGNIQYF.

In its sample, this clone was seen a few times. The chain couples TRBV14 to TRBJ1-2; the match to TRBD1 covers 7 bases. CDR3 size: 14 residues. Trimming at V came to 6 bases and at J to 5 bases, leaving 9 bases not matched to a gene. CDR1 and CDR2 from the germline V gene are SGHDN and FVKESK. CDR3 coding DNA: TGTGCCAGCAGGCCCGGGACAGAGTTTTATGGCTACACCTTC. Its protein product is CASRPGTEFYGYTF.